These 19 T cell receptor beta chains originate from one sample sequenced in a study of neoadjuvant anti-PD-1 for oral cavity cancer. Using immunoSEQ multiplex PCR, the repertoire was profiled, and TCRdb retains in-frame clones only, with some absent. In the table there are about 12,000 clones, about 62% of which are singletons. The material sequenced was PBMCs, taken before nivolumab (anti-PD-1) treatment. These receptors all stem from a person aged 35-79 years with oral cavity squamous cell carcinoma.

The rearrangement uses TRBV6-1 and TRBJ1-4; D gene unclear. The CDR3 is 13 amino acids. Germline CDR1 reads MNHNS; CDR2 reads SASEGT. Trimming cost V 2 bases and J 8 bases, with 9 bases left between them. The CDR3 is CASSEITREKLFF. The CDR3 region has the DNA TGTGCCAGCAGTGAAATAACGCGAGAAAAACTGTTTTTT.

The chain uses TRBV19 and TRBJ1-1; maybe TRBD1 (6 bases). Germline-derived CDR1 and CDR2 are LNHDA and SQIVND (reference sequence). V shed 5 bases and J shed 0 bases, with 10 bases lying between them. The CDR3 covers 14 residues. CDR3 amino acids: CASSADRLNTEAFF. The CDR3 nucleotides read TGTGCCAGTAGTGCCGACAGGCTGAACACTGAAGCTTTCTTT.

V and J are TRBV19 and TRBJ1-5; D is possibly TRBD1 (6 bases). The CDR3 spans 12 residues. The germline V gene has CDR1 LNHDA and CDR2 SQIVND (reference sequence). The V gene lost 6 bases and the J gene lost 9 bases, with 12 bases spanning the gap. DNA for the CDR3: TGTGCCAGTAGCGGAACAGGGAGGCCCCAGCATTTT. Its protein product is CASSGTGRPQHF.

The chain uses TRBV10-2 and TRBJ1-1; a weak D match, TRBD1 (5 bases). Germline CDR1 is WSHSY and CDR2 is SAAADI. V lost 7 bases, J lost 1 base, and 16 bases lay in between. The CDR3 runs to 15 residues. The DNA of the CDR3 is TGCGCCAGCACCTCAAGCGCCGGGACGAACACTGAAGCTTTCTTT. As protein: CASTSSAGTNTEAFF.

DNA for the CDR3: TGCGCCAGCAGCCCACGGGACAGCCGGGCGGCTAATGAAAAACTGTTTTTT. Translation gives CASSPRDSRAANEKLFF. The chain couples TRBV4-1 to TRBJ1-4, with TRBD1 matching over 7 bases. V gave up 4 bases and J gave up 3 bases; unmatched junction bases: 11. Germline CDR1 and CDR2: MGHRA and YSYEKL. This CDR3 is built from 17 residues.

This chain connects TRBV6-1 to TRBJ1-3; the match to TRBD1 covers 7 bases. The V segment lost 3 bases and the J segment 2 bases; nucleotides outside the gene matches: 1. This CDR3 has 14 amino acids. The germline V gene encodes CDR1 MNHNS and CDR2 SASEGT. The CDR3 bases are TGTGCCAGCAGTGACCAGGGGGCTGGAAACACCATATATTTT. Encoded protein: CASSDQGAGNTIYF.

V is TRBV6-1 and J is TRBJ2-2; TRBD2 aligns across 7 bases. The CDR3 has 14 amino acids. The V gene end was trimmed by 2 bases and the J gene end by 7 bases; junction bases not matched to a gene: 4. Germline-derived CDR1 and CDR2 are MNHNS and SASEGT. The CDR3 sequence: CASSENGRLGELFF. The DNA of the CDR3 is TGTGCCAGCAGTGAAAACGGGAGGCTCGGGGAGCTGTTTTTT.

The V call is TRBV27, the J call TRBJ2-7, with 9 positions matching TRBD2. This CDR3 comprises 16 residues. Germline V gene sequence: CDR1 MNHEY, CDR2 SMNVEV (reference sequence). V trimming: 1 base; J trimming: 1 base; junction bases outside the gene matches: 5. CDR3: CASSLWGGRVSYEQYF. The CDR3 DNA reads TGTGCCAGCAGTTTATGGGGCGGGAGGGTTTCCTACGAGCAGTACTTC.

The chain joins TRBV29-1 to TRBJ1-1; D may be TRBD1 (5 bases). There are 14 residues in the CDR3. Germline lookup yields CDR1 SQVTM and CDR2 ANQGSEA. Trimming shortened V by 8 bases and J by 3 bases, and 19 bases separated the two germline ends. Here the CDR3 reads CSYGTRGGHTEAFF. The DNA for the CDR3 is TGCAGCTACGGTACTAGGGGCGGACACACTGAAGCTTTCTTT.

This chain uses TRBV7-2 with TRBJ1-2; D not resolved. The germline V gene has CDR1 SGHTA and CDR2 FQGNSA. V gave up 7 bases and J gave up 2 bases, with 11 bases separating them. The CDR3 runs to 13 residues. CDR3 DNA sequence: TGTGCCAGCACGCTAGGGTCCAACTATGGCTACACCTTC. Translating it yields CASTLGSNYGYTF.

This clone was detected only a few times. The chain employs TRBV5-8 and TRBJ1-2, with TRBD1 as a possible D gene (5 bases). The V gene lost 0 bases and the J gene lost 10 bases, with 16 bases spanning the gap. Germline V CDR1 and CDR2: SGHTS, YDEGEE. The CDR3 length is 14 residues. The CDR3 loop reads CASSLAQWTGDYTF. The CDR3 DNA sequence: TGTGCCAGCAGCTTGGCCCAATGGACGGGGGACTACACCTTC.

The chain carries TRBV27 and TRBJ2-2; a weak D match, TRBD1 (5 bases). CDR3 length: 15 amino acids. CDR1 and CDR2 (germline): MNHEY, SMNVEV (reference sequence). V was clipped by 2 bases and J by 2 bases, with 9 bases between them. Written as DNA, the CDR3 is TGTGCCAGCAGTTTAGTAGGGGATAACACCGGGGAGCTGTTTTTT. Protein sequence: CASSLVGDNTGELFF.

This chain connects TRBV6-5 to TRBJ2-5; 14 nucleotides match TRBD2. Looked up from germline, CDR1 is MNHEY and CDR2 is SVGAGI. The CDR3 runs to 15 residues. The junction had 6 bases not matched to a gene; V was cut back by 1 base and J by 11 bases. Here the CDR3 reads CASSYFGTSGGLQYF. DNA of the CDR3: TGTGCCAGCAGTTACTTTGGGACTAGCGGGGGCCTTCAGTACTTC.

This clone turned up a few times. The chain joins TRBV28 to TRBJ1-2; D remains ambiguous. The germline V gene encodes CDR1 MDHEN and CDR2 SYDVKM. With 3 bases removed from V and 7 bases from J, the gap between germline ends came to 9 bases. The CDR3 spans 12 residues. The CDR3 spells CASSFPGSGYTF. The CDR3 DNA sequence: TGTGCCAGCAGTTTTCCAGGTTCTGGCTACACCTTC.

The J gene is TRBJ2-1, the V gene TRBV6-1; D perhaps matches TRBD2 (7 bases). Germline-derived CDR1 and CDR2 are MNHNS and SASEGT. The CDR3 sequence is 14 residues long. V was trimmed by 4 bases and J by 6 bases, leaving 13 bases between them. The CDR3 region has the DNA TGTGCCAGCAGTGTAGAAGGGGGGGGCAATGAGCAGTTCTTC. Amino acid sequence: CASSVEGGGNEQFF.

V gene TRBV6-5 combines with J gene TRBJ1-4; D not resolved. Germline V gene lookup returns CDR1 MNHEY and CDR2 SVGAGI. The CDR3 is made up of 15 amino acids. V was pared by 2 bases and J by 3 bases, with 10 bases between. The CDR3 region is CASSYVGPANEKLFF. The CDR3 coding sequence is TGTGCCAGCAGTTACGTGGGTCCGGCTAATGAAAAACTGTTTTTT.

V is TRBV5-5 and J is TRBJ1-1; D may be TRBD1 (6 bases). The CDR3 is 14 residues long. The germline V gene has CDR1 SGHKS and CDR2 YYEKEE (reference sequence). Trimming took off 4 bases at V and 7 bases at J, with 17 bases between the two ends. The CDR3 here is CASSPPGAGGEAFF. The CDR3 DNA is TGTGCCAGCAGCCCACCAGGGGCTGGCGGTGAAGCTTTCTTT.

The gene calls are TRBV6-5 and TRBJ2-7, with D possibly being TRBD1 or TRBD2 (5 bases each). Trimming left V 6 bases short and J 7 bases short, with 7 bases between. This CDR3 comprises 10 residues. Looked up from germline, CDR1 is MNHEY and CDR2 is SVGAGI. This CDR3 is CASRGEEQYF. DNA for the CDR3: TGTGCCAGCAGAGGGGAGGAGCAGTACTTC.

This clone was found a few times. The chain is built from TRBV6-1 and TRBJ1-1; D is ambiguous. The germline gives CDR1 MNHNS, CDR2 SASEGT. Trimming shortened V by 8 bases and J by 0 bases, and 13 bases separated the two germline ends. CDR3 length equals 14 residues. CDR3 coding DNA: TGTGCCAGCGCCCACTCCGGGATGAACACTGAAGCTTTCTTT. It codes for CASAHSGMNTEAFF.